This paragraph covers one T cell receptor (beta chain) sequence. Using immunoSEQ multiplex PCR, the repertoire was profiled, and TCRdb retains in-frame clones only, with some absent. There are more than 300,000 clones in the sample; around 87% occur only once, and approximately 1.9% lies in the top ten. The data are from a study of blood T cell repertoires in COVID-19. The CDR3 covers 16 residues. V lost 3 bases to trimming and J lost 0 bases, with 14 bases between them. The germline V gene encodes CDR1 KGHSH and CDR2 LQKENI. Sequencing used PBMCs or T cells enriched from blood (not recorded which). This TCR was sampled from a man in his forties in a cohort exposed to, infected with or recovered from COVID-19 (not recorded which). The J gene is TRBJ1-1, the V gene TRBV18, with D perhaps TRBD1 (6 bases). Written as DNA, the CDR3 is TGTGCCAGCTCACCTTCAGGGGCCGCCATGAACACTGAAGCTTTCTTT. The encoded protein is CASSPSGAAMNTEAFF.